This T cell receptor (beta chain) stems from a study of monozygotic twins with inflammatory bowel disease. The study subjected TCRalpha and TCRbeta cDNA to two nested PCRs of approximately 16 and 10 cycles. No DNA is given; TCRdb re-called the 5' RACE reads and lists each CDR3 protein once. The data include 140,000 to 150,000 distinct CDR3 sequences; the top ten clones carry over 1%. Germline lookup yields CDR1 MGHDK and CDR2 SYGVNS. This CDR3 spans 17 amino acids. The material sequenced was blood. This sequence was found in a human donor with ulcerative colitis or Crohn's disease, or a healthy co-twin of an affected twin (not recorded which). This chain uses TRBV25-1 with TRBJ2-5; TCRdb's D call, TRBD1, is unchecked because there is no DNA. The CDR3 loop is CASSELGGAPLQETQYF.